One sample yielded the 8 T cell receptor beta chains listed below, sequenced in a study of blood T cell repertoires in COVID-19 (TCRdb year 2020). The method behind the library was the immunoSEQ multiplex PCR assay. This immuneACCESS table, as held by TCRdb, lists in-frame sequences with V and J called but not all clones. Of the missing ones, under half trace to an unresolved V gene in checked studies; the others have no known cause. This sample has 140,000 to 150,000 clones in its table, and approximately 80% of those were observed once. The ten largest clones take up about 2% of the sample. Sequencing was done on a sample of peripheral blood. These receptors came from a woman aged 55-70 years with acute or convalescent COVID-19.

The CDR3 DNA follows: TGTGCCAGCAGCCCCACAGGAGACAGCTATGGCTACACCTTC. This codes for CASSPTGDSYGYTF. This chain uses TRBV7-3 with TRBJ1-2; tentative D call: TRBD1 (5 bases). This CDR3 comprises 14 residues. V was cut by 5 bases and J by 4 bases, with 14 bases left in between. From germline, CDR1 is SGHTA and CDR2 FQGTGA.

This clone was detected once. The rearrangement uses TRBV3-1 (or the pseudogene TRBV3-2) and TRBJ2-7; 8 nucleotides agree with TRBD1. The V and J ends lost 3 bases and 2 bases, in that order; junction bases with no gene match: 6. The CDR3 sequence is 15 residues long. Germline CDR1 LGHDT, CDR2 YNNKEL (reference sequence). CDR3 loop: CASSHGWTGPYEQYF. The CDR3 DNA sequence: TGTGCCAGCAGCCATGGCTGGACAGGGCCCTACGAGCAGTACTTC.

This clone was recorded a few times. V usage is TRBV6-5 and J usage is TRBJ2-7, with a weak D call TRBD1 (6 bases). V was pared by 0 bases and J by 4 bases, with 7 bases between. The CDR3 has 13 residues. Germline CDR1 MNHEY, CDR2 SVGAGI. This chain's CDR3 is CASSYSTGYEQYF. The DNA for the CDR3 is TGTGCCAGCAGTTACTCGACAGGATACGAGCAGTACTTC.

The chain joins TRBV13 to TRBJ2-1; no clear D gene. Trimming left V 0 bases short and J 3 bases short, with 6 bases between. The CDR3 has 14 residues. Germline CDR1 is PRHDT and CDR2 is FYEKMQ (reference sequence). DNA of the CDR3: TGTGCCAGCAGCTTAGGCCAGTACTACAATGAGCAGTTCTTC. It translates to CASSLGQYYNEQFF.

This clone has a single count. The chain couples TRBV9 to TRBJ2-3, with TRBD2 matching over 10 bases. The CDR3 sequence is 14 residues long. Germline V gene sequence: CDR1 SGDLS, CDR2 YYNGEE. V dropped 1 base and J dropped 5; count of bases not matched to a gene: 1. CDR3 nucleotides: TGTGCCAGCAGCGTAAGACTAGCGGGAGATACGCAGTATTTT. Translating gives CASSVRLAGDTQYF.

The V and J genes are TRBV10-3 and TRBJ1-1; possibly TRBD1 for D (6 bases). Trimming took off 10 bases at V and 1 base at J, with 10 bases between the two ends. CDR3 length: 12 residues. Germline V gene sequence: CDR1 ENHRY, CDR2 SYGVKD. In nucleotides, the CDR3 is TGTGCCACTAAGGGACAGAACACTGAAGCTTTCTTT. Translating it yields CATKGQNTEAFF.

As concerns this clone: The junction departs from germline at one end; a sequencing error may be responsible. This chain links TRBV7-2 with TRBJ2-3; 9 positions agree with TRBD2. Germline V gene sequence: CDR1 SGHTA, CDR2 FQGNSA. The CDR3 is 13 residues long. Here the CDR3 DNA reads TGTGCCAGCAGCTTAAGGAGGGGGCGGGAGGGCCTGTTT. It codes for CASSLRRGREGLF.

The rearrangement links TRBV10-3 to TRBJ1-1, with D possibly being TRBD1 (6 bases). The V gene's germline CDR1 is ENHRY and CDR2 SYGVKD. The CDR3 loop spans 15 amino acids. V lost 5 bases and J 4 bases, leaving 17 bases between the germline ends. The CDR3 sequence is CAISFTQGSGTEAFF. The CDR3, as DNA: TGTGCCATCAGTTTTACCCAGGGGTCGGGCACTGAAGCTTTCTTT.